This TCR beta chain was identified during a study of cytomegalovirus exposure and HLA in healthy donors. The PCR was carried out with 60 Vbeta primers and 13 Jbeta primers. Measured with immunoSEQ multiplex PCR; TCRdb has only the in-frame clones, and not every one. The table includes around 31,000 clones, 80% to 90% detected once. Germline V lookup: CDR1 SGHVS, CDR2 FNYEAQ. The CDR3 spans 15 residues. Trimming took off 4 bases at V and 0 bases at J, with 10 bases between the two ends. Only a few counts were recorded for this clone. The sequenced material came from PBMCs. The receptor comes from a boy younger than 18 in good health and CMV-seronegative. This chain uses TRBV7-6 with TRBJ1-3; D remains ambiguous. Written as DNA, the CDR3 is TGTGCCAGCAGCTCGTATCTTAGCTCTGGAAACACCATATATTTT. Its protein product is CASSSYLSSGNTIYF.